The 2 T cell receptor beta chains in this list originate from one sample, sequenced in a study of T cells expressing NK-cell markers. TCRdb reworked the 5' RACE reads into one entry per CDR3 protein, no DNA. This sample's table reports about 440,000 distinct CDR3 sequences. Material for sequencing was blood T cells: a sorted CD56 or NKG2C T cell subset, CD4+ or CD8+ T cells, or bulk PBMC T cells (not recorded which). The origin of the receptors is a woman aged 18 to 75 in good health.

The CDR3 spells CASSQGGRLSGNTIYF. V usage is TRBV3-1 and J usage is TRBJ1-3. This CDR3 is built from 16 residues. In germline, CDR1 is LGHDT, CDR2 YNNKEL (reference sequence).

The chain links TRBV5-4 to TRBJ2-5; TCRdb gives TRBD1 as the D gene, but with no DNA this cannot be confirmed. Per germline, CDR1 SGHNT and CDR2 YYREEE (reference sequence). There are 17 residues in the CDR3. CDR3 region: CASSFNLDRVYQETQYF.